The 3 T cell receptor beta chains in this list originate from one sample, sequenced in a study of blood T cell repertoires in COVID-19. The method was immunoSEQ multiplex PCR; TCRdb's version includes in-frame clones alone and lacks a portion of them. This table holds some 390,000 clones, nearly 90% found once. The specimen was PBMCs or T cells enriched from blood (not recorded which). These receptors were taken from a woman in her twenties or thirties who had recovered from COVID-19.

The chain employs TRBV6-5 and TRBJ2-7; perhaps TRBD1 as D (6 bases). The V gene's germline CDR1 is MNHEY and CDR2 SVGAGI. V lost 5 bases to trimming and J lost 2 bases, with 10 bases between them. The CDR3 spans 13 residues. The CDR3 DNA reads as TGTGCCAGCAGTCGGACAGCAACCTACGAGCAGTACTTC. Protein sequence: CASSRTATYEQYF.

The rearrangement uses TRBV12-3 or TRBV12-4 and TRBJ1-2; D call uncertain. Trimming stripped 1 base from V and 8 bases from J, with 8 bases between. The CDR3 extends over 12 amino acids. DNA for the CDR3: TGTGCCAGCAGTTTAGTTCGGGTCGGCTACACCTTC. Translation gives CASSLVRVGYTF.

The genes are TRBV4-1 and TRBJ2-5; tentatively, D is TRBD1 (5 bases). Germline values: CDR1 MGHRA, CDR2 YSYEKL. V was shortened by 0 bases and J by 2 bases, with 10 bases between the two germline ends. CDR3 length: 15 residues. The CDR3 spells CASSQDSAGQETQYF. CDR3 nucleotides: TGCGCCAGCAGCCAAGATTCTGCAGGGCAAGAGACCCAGTACTTC.